The 30 T cell receptor beta chains reported below all come from one sample, sequenced in a study of blood T cells in healthy people across ages. Using a J-beta primer mix together with a sample-barcoded 5' primer, a second PCR was run for about 7 to 12 cycles. Each CDR3 protein is one row after TCRdb ran MiXCR on the 5' RACE reads. The profile shows about 1.8 million distinct CDR3 sequences, 49% of them singletons. Sequences were obtained from blood. These receptors were obtained from a middle-aged woman in good health.

This clonotype was counted a few times. CDR3 sequence (DNA): TGTGCCAGCAGTTTTACTAGCGGGGCCACCAATGAGCAGTTCTTC. Protein sequence: CASSFTSGATNEQFF. This chain uses TRBV11-2 with TRBJ2-1; TRBD2 matches at 10 bases. CDR1 is SGHAT, CDR2 FQNNGV, per germline. V lost 6 bases and J lost 6; bases outside the gene matches: 8. The CDR3 is 15 residues long.

The rearrangement joins TRBV12-3 or TRBV12-4 to TRBJ2-2, with TRBD2 identical over 11 bases. This CDR3 is 14 amino acids long. V dropped 6 bases and J dropped 3; count of bases not matched to a gene: 0. The CDR3 region has the DNA TGTGCCAGCAGGGGACTAGCGGACACCGGGGAGCTGTTTTTT. Its protein product is CASRGLADTGELFF.

The J gene is TRBJ2-7, the V gene TRBV6-2 or TRBV6-3; possibly TRBD2 for D (6 bases). Matching the DNA end better, TRBJ2-5 makes the J call doubtful. The CDR3 loop spans 12 amino acids. Germline V lookup: CDR1 MNHEY, CDR2 SVGEGT. CDR3 DNA sequence: TGTGCCAGCTTTAGCGGTCGGGAGACCCAGTACTTC. Translating gives CASFSGRETQYF.

V is TRBV3-1 and J is TRBJ2-1, with D tentatively TRBD1 (6 bases). The V and J ends lost 0 bases and 3 bases respectively, with 12 bases between them. The CDR3 has 16 amino acids. Germline CDR1 LGHDT, CDR2 YNNKEL (reference sequence). CDR3 in amino acids: CASSQELWTVYNEQFF. For the CDR3, the DNA is TGTGCCAGCAGCCAAGAATTGTGGACAGTCTACAATGAGCAGTTCTTC.

This clonotype was detected a few times. The chain joins TRBV28 to TRBJ2-7, with D unclear. This CDR3 comprises 15 residues. The ends were cut back, 5 bases at V and 0 bases at J, with 14 bases in the middle. Germline V gene data show CDR1 as MDHEN and CDR2 as SYDVKM. CDR3 DNA sequence: TGTGCCAGCAGTCAACATAGTGCGAGCTCCTACGAGCAGTACTTC. Its protein product is CASSQHSASSYEQYF.

V usage is TRBV27 and J usage is TRBJ2-4, with 8 bases aligning to TRBD1. The DNA end favors TRBJ2-7, so the J call may be wrong. The CDR3 is made up of 15 amino acids. Germline V gene lookup returns CDR1 MNHEY and CDR2 SMNVEV (reference sequence). The CDR3 DNA reads TGTGCCAGCAGTTACCCCGGACAGGGTCTCGACGAGCAGTACTTC. Translating it yields CASSYPGQGLDEQYF.

This chain links TRBV15 with TRBJ2-5; D call uncertain. V lost 0 bases and J lost 4, with 6 bases in between. Germline V gene lookup returns CDR1 LNHNV and CDR2 YYDKDF (reference sequence). The CDR3 runs 13 residues. The CDR3 nucleotides read TGTGCCACCAGCAGAGATGGAGTAGAGACCCAGTACTTC. Encoded protein: CATSRDGVETQYF.

CDR3 protein: CASSTRAPYGYTF. The CDR3 nucleotides read TGTGCCAGCAGCACCCGGGCGCCCTATGGCTACACCTTC. The chain combines TRBV28 with TRBJ1-2; D is unresolved. Trimming left V 6 bases short and J 4 bases short, with 12 bases between. This CDR3 is 13 amino acids long. The germline V gene has CDR1 MDHEN and CDR2 SYDVKM.

The chain joins TRBV6-2 or TRBV6-3 to TRBJ1-5; weak D call: TRBD1 (5 bases). Germline CDR1 is MNHEY and CDR2 is SVGEGT. The CDR3 runs to 15 residues. The V end lost 4 bases, the J end lost 1 base, and 11 bases lay between the germline ends. The CDR3 sequence: CASSSLTVSNQPQHF. DNA of the CDR3: TGTGCCAGCAGTTCATTGACAGTCAGCAATCAGCCCCAGCATTTT.

V and J are TRBV7-9 and TRBJ1-1; 10 positions agree with TRBD1. CDR1 is SEHNR and CDR2 is FQNEAQ in the germline V gene (reference sequence). V gave up 4 bases and J gave up 6 bases; unmatched junction bases: 2. This CDR3 contains 13 residues. The CDR3 region is CASSSTGGAEAFF. The CDR3 DNA reads TGTGCCAGCAGCTCGACAGGGGGCGCTGAAGCTTTCTTT.

The CDR3 region has the DNA TGTGCCAGAGGACAGGCGAGAGACAATGAGCAGTTCTTC. Its protein product is CARGQARDNEQFF. The chain combines TRBV2 with TRBJ2-1; 7 positions agree with TRBD1. The CDR3 has 13 residues. Germline CDR1 is SNHLY and CDR2 is FYNNEI. The V segment lost 9 bases and the J segment 5 bases; nucleotides outside the gene matches: 7.

This clonotype was observed a few times. This chain joins TRBV28 and TRBJ2-3; 9 bases match TRBD2. The CDR3 extends over 15 amino acids. CDR1 is MDHEN and CDR2 is SYDVKM in the germline V gene. J was trimmed by 0 bases and V by 6 bases; bases with no gene match: 4. This chain's CDR3 is CASRGLALSTDTQYF. The CDR3 DNA reads as TGTGCCAGCAGGGGACTAGCCCTTAGCACAGATACGCAGTATTTT.

This clonotype has a handful of counts. The chain combines TRBV4-3 with TRBJ2-7; unclear D gene. Trimming shortened V by 0 bases and J by 0 bases, and 9 bases separated the two germline ends. The CDR3 covers 15 residues. CDR1 is LGHNA, CDR2 YSLEER, per germline. As DNA, the CDR3 is TGCGCCAGCAGCCAAGATACAGTTAGCTCCTACGAGCAGTACTTC. Protein product: CASSQDTVSSYEQYF.

This sequence joins TRBV3-1 and TRBJ2-7; a possible D gene is TRBD2 (6 bases). The CDR3 contains 15 residues. The V gene's germline CDR1 is LGHDT and CDR2 YNNKEL (reference sequence). V shed 0 bases and J shed 2 bases, with 11 bases lying between them. In DNA, the CDR3 is TGTGCCAGCAGCCAAGAGGGAGGAGTCGCCTACGAGCAGTACTTC. Translating it yields CASSQEGGVAYEQYF.

The chain has TRBV7-8 and TRBJ2-3; TRBD1 matches at 12 bases. The CDR3 has 17 residues. Losses at the gene ends were 5 bases for V and 4 bases for J; bases not matched to a gene: 10. The germline V gene encodes CDR1 SGHVS and CDR2 FQNEAQ. The CDR3, as DNA: TGTGCCAGCAGCACCAGTGGGACAGGGGGCGTATCAGATACGCAGTATTTT. This sequence encodes CASSTSGTGGVSDTQYF.

The rearrangement links TRBV6-2 or TRBV6-3 to TRBJ2-3; 10 bases line up with TRBD1. The V segment lost 6 bases and the J segment 5 bases; nucleotides outside the gene matches: 2. The CDR3 contains 13 residues. Germline V CDR1 and CDR2: MNHEY, SVGEGT. The CDR3 bases are TGTGCCAGCAGGGGACAGGGGTTAGATACGCAGTATTTT. Protein product: CASRGQGLDTQYF.

This clonotype was seen a few times. The rearrangement uses TRBV7-9 and TRBJ1-3; D call uncertain. V was pared by 5 bases and J by 4 bases, with 12 bases between. This CDR3 has 14 residues. CDR1 and CDR2 (germline): SEHNR, FQNEAQ (reference sequence). Written as DNA, the CDR3 is TGTGCCAGCAGCCTACAGCGTTCCGGAAACACCATATATTTT. Translation gives CASSLQRSGNTIYF.

Notes on this clonotype: The junction and the germline gene differ at one end; a read error may be behind it. V usage is TRBV4-3 and J usage is TRBJ2-1, with TRBD1 matching over 7 bases. This CDR3 contains 16 residues. The germline V gene encodes CDR1 LGHNA and CDR2 YSLEER. CDR3 DNA sequence: TGCGCCGGCAGCCAAGAGGGGCAGGGGGTATACAATGAGCAGTTCTTC. The encoded protein is CAGSQEGQGVYNEQFF.

The chain uses TRBV3-1 and TRBJ2-7, with D possibly matching TRBD2 (7 bases). This CDR3 has 19 amino acids. Germline assignment: CDR1 LGHDT and CDR2 YNNKEL (reference sequence). V was shortened by 0 bases and J by 1 base, with 22 bases between the two germline ends. The CDR3 sequence: CASSQDTSLRGGTSYEQYF. The CDR3 DNA is TGTGCCAGCAGCCAAGATACATCCTTGAGGGGGGGAACATCCTACGAGCAGTACTTC.

Remarks on this clonotype: No conserved phenylalanine or tryptophan ends this CDR3, so it is likely a read error. J is TRBJ2-1 and V is TRBV7-2; 9 bases are shared with TRBD2. CDR3 length equals 15 residues. V was clipped by 1 base and J by 5 bases; unmatched bases: 3. Per the germline V gene, CDR1 is SGHTA and CDR2 is FQGNSA. The CDR3 sequence: CASSLDSGGHNEQFS. The CDR3 DNA follows: TGTGCCAGCAGCTTAGATAGCGGGGGCCACAATGAGCAGTTCTCC.

This clonotype was counted a few times. Germline and junction disagree at one end, which may indicate a read error. This chain uses TRBV7-7 with TRBJ2-5, with TRBD2 identical over 14 bases. The CDR3 extends over 14 amino acids. Germline CDR1 is SSHAT and CDR2 is FNYEAQ (reference sequence). CDR3 sequence reads: CASSRLAGGHEQYF. DNA of the CDR3: TGTGCTAGCAGCAGACTAGCGGGGGGGCATGAGCAGTACTTC.

This clonotype was counted once. The chain couples TRBV3-1 to TRBJ1-2; TRBD1 might be the D (6 bases). The germline CDR1 and CDR2 sequences are LGHDT and YNNKEL (reference sequence). This CDR3 spans 14 amino acids. Trimming left V 1 base short and J 6 bases short, with 12 bases between. This CDR3 reads CASSQVQGRHGYTF. DNA for the CDR3: TGTGCCAGCAGCCAAGTTCAGGGGAGGCATGGCTACACCTTC.

Details on this clonotype: A read error may explain this, as a much larger clone is one base away. V gene TRBV7-6 combines with J gene TRBJ2-1, with 10 bases matching TRBD2. Matching the DNA end better, TRBJ2-7 makes the J call doubtful. There are 15 residues in the CDR3. Germline V gene sequence: CDR1 SGHVS, CDR2 FNYEAQ. CDR3 sequence reads: CASSPLAGDYNEQYF. CDR3 coding DNA: TGTGCCAGCAGTCCTCTAGCGGGGGACTACAATGAGCAGTACTTC.

The chain links TRBV6-7 to TRBJ1-2; no clear D gene. TRBV6-7 qualifies as an ORF whose function is uncertain. V was pared by 3 bases and J by 5 bases, with 4 bases between. The CDR3 loop spans 11 amino acids. The DNA of the CDR3 is TGTGCCAGCAGTTATTATTATGGCTACACCTTC. It encodes CASSYYYGYTF.

This clonotype was observed at least ten times. The chain couples TRBV5-1 to TRBJ2-5; possibly TRBD2 for D (7 bases). V lost 4 bases, J lost 4 bases, and 11 bases lay in between. Germline CDR1 SGHRS, CDR2 YFSETQ. The CDR3 loop spans 13 amino acids. The CDR3 sequence: CASSRGARETQYF. The CDR3 DNA reads as TGCGCCAGCAGCCGGGGGGCCAGAGAGACCCAGTACTTC.

As to this clonotype: This may arise from a read error, as a much more abundant clone is one base away. The chain is built from TRBV28 and TRBJ2-1; D is possibly TRBD2 (6 bases). The CDR3 covers 12 residues. The germline V gene encodes CDR1 MDHEN and CDR2 SYDVKM. V gave up 6 bases and J gave up 10 bases, with 13 bases separating them. The CDR3 region is CASRGGLYEQFF. The CDR3, as DNA: TGTGCCAGCAGGGGGGGACTTTACGAGCAGTTCTTC.

As to this clonotype: The germline gene is not matched at one end of the junction; a read error may be the cause. The J gene is TRBJ1-2, the V gene TRBV4-2; TRBD1 matches 8 bases. The CDR3 length is 16 residues. The V gene's germline CDR1 is LGHNA and CDR2 YNFKEQ. The CDR3 DNA is TGTGCCAGCAGCCAAGATCCGGCAGGGGGCAGCTATGTCTACACCTTC. The encoded protein is CASSQDPAGGSYVYTF.

About this clonotype itself: One end of the junction fails to match germline, which may point to a read error. V usage is TRBV4-3 and J usage is TRBJ2-7, with 9 nucleotides matching TRBD2. CDR1 and CDR2 from the germline V gene are LGHNA and YSLEER. The CDR3 runs 15 residues. For the CDR3, the DNA is TGCGCCAGCAGCCAGGACAGCGGGGGGACCTACAAGCAGTACTTC. It specifies CASSQDSGGTYKQYF.

The chain links TRBV7-2 to TRBJ1-4; 9 positions match TRBD1. CDR3 length: 16 amino acids. Germline values: CDR1 SGHTA, CDR2 FQGNSA. J lost 4 bases, V lost 5 bases, and 8 bases had no gene match. The CDR3 loop reads CASSRTGALGNEKLFF. The CDR3 DNA sequence: TGTGCCAGCAGCCGGACAGGGGCGCTGGGTAATGAAAAACTGTTTTTT. Combining the CDR3 with reference TRBV7-2 and TRBJ1-4 gives the whole variable domain GAGVSQSPSNKVTEKGKDVELRCDPISGHTALYWYRQSLGQGLEFLIYFQGNSAPDKSGLPSDRFSAERTGGSVSTLTIQRTQQEDSAVYLCASSRTGALGNEKLFFGSGTQLSVL.

V and J are TRBV10-3 and TRBJ1-5, with 11 bases fitting TRBD1. Germline V CDR1 and CDR2: ENHRY, SYGVKD. J lost 2 bases, V lost 5 bases, and 11 bases had no gene match. The CDR3 length is 18 residues. Here the CDR3 reads CAISTTGTGGTGNQPQHF. The CDR3 DNA is TGTGCCATCAGTACAACCGGGACAGGGGGAACGGGCAATCAGCCCCAGCATTTT.